These T cell receptor beta chains were read from a single sample in a study of molecular identifiers for immune sequencing clone quantification. Via MiXCR, TCRdb re-called the PCR reads, giving one row per CDR3 protein. The sample holds over 300,000 distinct CDR3 sequences, roughly a quarter seen once. Sequenced sample: naive CD8+ T cells from blood, with Jurkat cell RNA spiked in. The receptors here all came from a human donor in good health. Some libraries in this study had Jurkat cell RNA spiked in. Each CDR3 is given with its conserved first and last residue. D genes are given only for firm matches. Only part of the rows carry a size: once, few, many, or a class if the clone is expanded.

>TRBJ2-3|few|TRBV4-1|.
TGCGCCAGCAGCCAAGTGAGCAGCACAACAGATACGCAGTATTTT
CASSQVSSTTDTQYF
>TRBJ2-5|many|TRBV5-1|.
TGCGCCAGCAGCCCGACCGGCGCTATCCAAGAGACCCAGTACTTC
CASSPTGAIQETQYF
>TRBJ2-1|many|TRBV9|.
TGTGCCAGCAGCGTAGGACAGTACAATGAGCAGTTCTTC
CASSVGQYNEQFF
>TRBJ2-3|many|TRBV7-9|.
TGTGCCAGCAGCTTGCAGCACCCGAGCACAGATACGCAGTATTTT
CASSLQHPSTDTQYF
>TRBJ1-2|.|TRBV6-1|.
TGTGCCAGCAGGGATACTCGTTGGGGGGCGGCTAACTATGGCTACACCTTC
CASRDTRWGAANYGYTF
>TRBJ2-5|few|TRBV9|TRBD2
TGTGCCAGCAGCAAGCGGGAGGGCTTAGAGACCCAGTACTTC
CASSKREGLETQYF
>TRBJ2-1|many|TRBV12-3/TRBV12-4|TRBD2
TGTGCCAGCGCCCGAGGACTAGCGGGACTCGGTGAGCAGTTCTTC
CASARGLAGLGEQFF
>TRBJ1-5|few|TRBV7-9|.
TGTGCCAGCAGCTTAGCGGGGGGACTTAGCGGGCAGCCCCAGCATTTT
CASSLAGGLSGQPQHF
>TRBJ2-4|.|TRBV24-1|TRBD1
TGTGCCACCAGTGATGGGACAGGGGAAGCCAAAAACATTCAGTACTTC
CATSDGTGEAKNIQYF
>TRBJ2-7|.|TRBV20-1|TRBD2
TGCAGTGCCCTCGGGGGGGCCTTGCGGGACGAGCAGTACTTC
CSALGGALRDEQYF
>TRBJ2-7|many|TRBV5-6|TRBD2
TGTGCCAGCAGCTTGGCGGGAGGGGATAGCTCCTACGAGCAGTACTTC
CASSLAGGDSSYEQYF
>TRBJ1-1|many|TRBV9|.
TGTGCCAGCAGCGTAGATTTTACAGGGAGCCCTGAAGCTTTCTTT
CASSVDFTGSPEAFF
>TRBJ2-6|.|TRBV9|.
TGTGCCAGCAGCACGAGTCCTGGGGCCAACGTCCTGACTTTC
CASSTSPGANVLTF
>TRBJ1-1|.|TRBV6-2/TRBV6-3|.
TGTGCCAGCAGACCCGGTCGAGAAGGCGGCACTGAAGCTTTCTTT
CASRPGREGGTEAFF
>TRBJ2-3|many|TRBV6-2/TRBV6-3|TRBD2
TGTGCCAGCAGTCAACGGACTAGCAGCGACACAGATACGCAGTATTTT
CASSQRTSSDTDTQYF
>TRBJ2-7|.|TRBV19|TRBD2
TGTGCCAGTTCACGGACTAGCGGGAGGAGCGACGAGCAGTACTTC
CASSRTSGRSDEQYF
>TRBJ2-2|.|TRBV4-1|.
TGCGCCAGCAGCCAAGAGGTGCGGGGAGTCAACACCGGGGAGCTGTTTTTT
CASSQEVRGVNTGELFF
>TRBJ2-3|.|TRBV27|.
TGTGCCAGCAGGTTAGCGGCTAGCACAGATACGCAGTATTTT
CASRLAASTDTQYF
>TRBJ1-6|.|TRBV21-1|.
TGTGCCAGCAGCAGCTCGACGGCGAGCTCCTATAATTCACCCCTCCACTTT
CASSSSTASSYNSPLHF
>TRBJ2-3|once|TRBV10-3|TRBD2
TGTGCCATCGCGGGGGGTAGCACAGATACGCAGTATTTT
CAIAGGSTDTQYF
>TRBJ2-7|.|TRBV4-3|.
TGCGCCCGCAGCCGTTCTTCGGCCGGGTACTACGAGCAGTACTTC
CARSRSSAGYYEQYF
>TRBJ2-3|many|TRBV2|TRBD2
TGTGCCAGCCGAGAGCAGGGACTAGCAAACACAGATACGCAGTATTTT
CASREQGLANTDTQYF
>TRBJ2-1|few|TRBV27|.
TGTGCCAGCAGTGCCGGGCCTCCGAACTACAATGAGCAGTTCTTC
CASSAGPPNYNEQFF
>TRBJ1-1|many|TRBV28|.
TGTGCCAGCAGTTTCTGGCGACTTGGACAGCAGAACACTGAAGCTTTCTTT
CASSFWRLGQQNTEAFF
>TRBJ2-7|many|TRBV5-1|.
TGCGCCAGCAGCACGGATCTGAGCTACGAGCAGTACTTC
CASSTDLSYEQYF
>TRBJ2-3|few|TRBV7-9|.
TGTGCCAGCAGCCCCCAGGGTGGGGGGTCCACAGATACGCAGTATTTT
CASSPQGGGSTDTQYF
>TRBJ1-1|.|TRBV28|TRBD1
TGTGCCAGCGGTTTGGTCATCGGACAGGGGATCACTGAAGCTTTCTTT
CASGLVIGQGITEAFF
>TRBJ2-3|many|TRBV29-1|.
TGCAGCGTTGATGGACTTACAACAGATACGCAGTATTTT
CSVDGLTTDTQYF
>TRBJ2-5|many|TRBV29-1|.
TGCAGCGTTGGGGGGGCGACAGAGACCCAGTACTTC
CSVGGATETQYF
>TRBJ1-1|many|TRBV27|.
TGTGCCAGCAGTTATGACAGGATTGGTGAAGCTTTCTTT
CASSYDRIGEAFF
>TRBJ2-1|few|TRBV5-4|.
TGTGCCAGCAAGTTTGAGGGGGGTGGAGGTGAGCAGTTCTTC
CASKFEGGGGEQFF
>TRBJ2-3|.|TRBV11-2|.
TGTGCCAGCACCCCCGGTCGTACGCAGTATTTT
CASTPGRTQYF
>TRBJ2-3|few|TRBV11-2|TRBD2
TGTGCCAGCAGCTTAGATGGGATAGCGGGAGGCACAGATACGCAGTATTTT
CASSLDGIAGGTDTQYF
>TRBJ1-1|many|TRBV12-3/TRBV12-4|TRBD1
TGTGCCAGCAGTTTATCCACAGGGGGCGGTGAAGCTTTCTTT
CASSLSTGGGEAFF
>TRBJ1-5|few|TRBV6-2/TRBV6-3|.
TGTGTCAGCAATCCGTGGAGTAATCAGCCCCAGCATTTT
CVSNPWSNQPQHF
>TRBJ2-3|many|TRBV7-9|.
TGTGCCAGCAGCTCCGACCGGGGGTATAGCACAGATACGCAGTATTTT
CASSSDRGYSTDTQYF
>TRBJ1-1|many|TRBV3-1|.
TGTGCCAGCAGCCAAGATGACAGCATGAACACTGAAGCTTTCTTT
CASSQDDSMNTEAFF
>TRBJ2-3|.|TRBV5-6|TRBD2
TGTGCCAGCAGCTTGGAACTAGCGGGGGGGGGCACAGATACGCAGTATTTT
CASSLELAGGGTDTQYF
>TRBJ2-7|.|TRBV7-9|TRBD2
TGTGCCAGCAGCTTAGAATGGGGACTAGGGGCCTACGAGCAGTACTTC
CASSLEWGLGAYEQYF
>TRBJ2-7|.|TRBV6-6|.
TGTGCCAGCAGTTACTTTCCTAGTTCGTACGAGCAGTGCTTC
CASSYFPSSYEQCF
>TRBJ2-1|.|TRBV30|.
TGTGCCTGGAGTGTACGGCTAGCCTACAATGAGCAGTTCTTC
CAWSVRLAYNEQFF
>TRBJ2-2|.|TRBV19|.
TGTGCCAGTAGTATATATCCGAACACCGGGGAGCTGTTTTTT
CASSIYPNTGELFF
>TRBJ1-2|.|TRBV30|.
TGTGCCTGGGAGTCGGGCAATAACTATGGCTACACCTTC
CAWESGNNYGYTF
>TRBJ1-1|.|TRBV6-2/TRBV6-3|.
TGTGCCAGCTGTTTGACAGTCATGAACACTGAAGCTTTCTTT
CASCLTVMNTEAFF
>TRBJ2-7|many|TRBV6-5|.
TGTGCCAGCAGGGTATCCGGACTTGCCTACGAGCAGTACTTC
CASRVSGLAYEQYF
>TRBJ1-5|.|TRBV6-1|.
TGTGCCAGCTCCTACGACAGCACTTATAGCAATCAGCCCCAGCATTTT
CASSYDSTYSNQPQHF
>TRBJ2-6|few|TRBV20-1|TRBD1
TGCAGTGCAGACAGGGGGCCTACCTCTGGGGCCAACGTCCTGACTTTC
CSADRGPTSGANVLTF
>TRBJ2-3|.|TRBV5-6|.
TGTGCCACCTCCAGTCACACACTCACAAGCACAGATACGCAGTCTTTT
CATSSHTLTSTDTQSF
>TRBJ1-4|few|TRBV27|.
TGTGCCAGCAGTTTATCTGTGGGGTCCCAGTTTGAAAAACTGTTTTTT
CASSLSVGSQFEKLFF
>TRBJ2-1|.|TRBV6-2/TRBV6-3|TRBD2
TGTGCCAGTCATCCAGGACTAGCGGGGGGTGATGCGCAGTTCTTC
CASHPGLAGGDAQFF
>TRBJ2-2|few|TRBV4-3|TRBD1
TGCGCCAGCAGCCAAGAGAGGGACAGGTCATACACCGGGGAGCTGTTTTTT
CASSQERDRSYTGELFF